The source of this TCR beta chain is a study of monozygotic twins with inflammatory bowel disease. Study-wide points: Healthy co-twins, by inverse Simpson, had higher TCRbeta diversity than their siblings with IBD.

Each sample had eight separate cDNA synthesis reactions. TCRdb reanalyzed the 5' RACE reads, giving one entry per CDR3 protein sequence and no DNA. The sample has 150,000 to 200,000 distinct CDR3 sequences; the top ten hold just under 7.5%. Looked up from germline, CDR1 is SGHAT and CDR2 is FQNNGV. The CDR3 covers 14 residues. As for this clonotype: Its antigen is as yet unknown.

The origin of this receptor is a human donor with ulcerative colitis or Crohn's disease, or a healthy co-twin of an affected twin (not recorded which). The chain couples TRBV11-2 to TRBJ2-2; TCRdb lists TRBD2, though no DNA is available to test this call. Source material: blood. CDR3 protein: CASSLVRGIGELFF.